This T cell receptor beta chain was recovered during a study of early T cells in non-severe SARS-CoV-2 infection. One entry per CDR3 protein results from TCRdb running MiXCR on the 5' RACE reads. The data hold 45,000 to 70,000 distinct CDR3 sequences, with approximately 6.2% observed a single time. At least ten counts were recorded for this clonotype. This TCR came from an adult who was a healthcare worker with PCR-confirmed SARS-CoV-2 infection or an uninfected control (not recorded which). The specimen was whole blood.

In DNA form, the CDR3 reads TGCGCCAGCAGCTTGTCTCGAGGGATCGGAACCGGGGAGCTGTTTTTT. Protein: CASSLSRGIGTGELFF. J is TRBJ2-2 and V is TRBV5-1, with a weak D call TRBD2 (5 bases). The germline CDR1 and CDR2 sequences are SGHRS and YFSETQ. CDR3 length: 16 residues. Trimming stripped 1 base from V and 5 bases from J, with 15 bases between.